The rows below give T cell receptor beta chains drawn from one sample of a study of spatial heterogeneity in lung cancer. TCRdb recomputed calls from the 5' RACE reads with MiXCR, one row per CDR3 protein. The sample shows around 120,000 distinct CDR3 sequences, more than 10% of them seen only once. Sequences were derived from PBMCs, sampled at follow-up. The receptors shown here come from a male donor with early-stage non-small cell lung cancer. CDR3s include the opening cysteine and the closing phenylalanine or tryptophan. D genes are given only for firm matches. The size entry is marked missing in some rows and otherwise reads once, few, many or a size class.

clone_size d_call cdr3_length j_call v_call cdr3_nt cdr3_aa
. . 15 TRBJ1-4 TRBV7-9 TGTGCCAGCAGCCCCAAACCGAGAATTAATGAAAAACTGTTTTTT CASSPKPRINEKLFF
few . 14 TRBJ1-2 TRBV7-9 TGTGCCAGCAGCTTATGGACGGTGGAGCATGGCTACACCTTC CASSLWTVEHGYTF
. . 12 TRBJ2-7 TRBV20-1 TGCAGTGCTAAGGTCAGGGGCTACGAGCAGTACTTC CSAKVRGYEQYF
few . 15 TRBJ2-3 TRBV28 TGTGCCAGCAGTTTGGTAACAGGGGGGGCAGATACGCAGTATTTT CASSLVTGGADTQYF
few TRBD1 14 TRBJ1-3 TRBV7-9 TGTGCCAGCAGCCCGACAGGGTTCGGAAACACCATATATTTT CASSPTGFGNTIYF
. . 12 TRBJ1-1 TRBV3-1 TGTGCCAGCAGCTCAGCGAACACTGAAGCTTTCTTT CASSSANTEAFF
few TRBD2 16 TRBJ2-7 TRBV5-1 TGCGCCAGCAGCTTGGAGCCTAGCGGGGGGGTACACGAGCAGTACTTC CASSLEPSGGVHEQYF
few TRBD1 16 TRBJ1-1 TRBV29-1 TGCAGCGTCTCCGCCTGGACAGGGGCGTCGAACACTGAAGCTTTCTTT CSVSAWTGASNTEAFF
. . 15 TRBJ2-5 TRBV28 TGTGCCAGCAGCCGATCTGGAGGGGGGATCGAGACCCAGTACTTC CASSRSGGGIETQYF
many . 12 TRBJ1-2 TRBV6-5 TGTGCCAGCAGTCGTACAGGGCAAGGCTACACCTTC CASSRTGQGYTF
many TRBD1 13 TRBJ2-1 TRBV5-1 TGCGCCAGCAGCCTTGGGACAGCGAATGAGCAGTTCTTC CASSLGTANEQFF
. . 16 TRBJ2-6 TRBV9 TGTGCCAGCACCACCTCCCCCCACTCTGGGGCCAACGTCCTGACTTTC CASTTSPHSGANVLTF
. . 11 TRBJ2-2 TRBV10-3 TGTGCCATCAAGGACACCGGGGAGCTGTTTTTT CAIKDTGELFF
many . 15 TRBJ1-6 TRBV18 TGTGCCAGCTCACCATACTTCTCCTATAATTCACCCCTCCACTTT CASSPYFSYNSPLHF
. . 13 TRBJ2-7 TRBV15 TGTGCCACCAGCAGAGATTACAGGGACGAGCAGTACTTC CATSRDYRDEQYF
many . 14 TRBJ2-7 TRBV29-1 TGCAGCGTTGAAATTAGGGGATACTCCTACGAGCAGTACTTC CSVEIRGYSYEQYF
few . 14 TRBJ1-6 TRBV6-2/TRBV6-3 TGTGCCAGCAGCCGCTCCCCGGGGGAATCACCCCTCCACTTT CASSRSPGESPLHF
. . 16 TRBJ1-5 TRBV2 TGTGCCAGCAGCCCTCCGGACTCCCCACAAATGAGGCCCCAGCGTTTT CASSPPDSPQMRPQRF
few . 13 TRBJ1-5 TRBV6-2/TRBV6-3 TGTGCCAGCAGTTTCACAGGTCTTCAGCCCCAGCATTTT CASSFTGLQPQHF
. . 14 TRBJ1-6 TRBV20-1 TGCAGTGCCCGCGGGGACGGAAGTTATTCACCCCTCCACTTT CSARGDGSYSPLHF
few TRBD1 16 TRBJ1-5 TRBV4-3 TGCGCCAGCAGCCAAGATCTGACAGGGGCCGATCAGCCCCAGCATTTT CASSQDLTGADQPQHF
many . 12 TRBJ1-2 TRBV6-5 TGTGCCAGCAGAGGGTTATCGTGGGGCTACACCTTC CASRGLSWGYTF
few TRBD2 13 TRBJ2-7 TRBV20-1 TGCAGTGCTAGCGGGCGGGGGACCTACGAGCAGTACTTC CSASGRGTYEQYF
many . 12 TRBJ2-7 TRBV29-1 TGCAGCGTTCTTGGCAGTACCTACGAGCAGTACTTC CSVLGSTYEQYF
few . 15 TRBJ2-6 TRBV28 TGTGCCAGCAGCCGAAGAGGGACAAGCACTAACGTCCTGACTTTC CASSRRGTSTNVLTF
many TRBD1 14 TRBJ1-2 TRBV5-1 TGCGCCAGCAGCGTCGAACAGGGGGCAGGTGGCTACACCTTC CASSVEQGAGGYTF
. TRBD1 14 TRBJ1-6 TRBV10-2 TGTGCCTCACGGACAGGGACCTATAATTCACCCCTCCACTTT CASRTGTYNSPLHF
. . 14 TRBJ1-2 TRBV15 TGTGCCACCAGCAGAGATGGCCTTAACTATGGCTACACCTTC CATSRDGLNYGYTF
few . 15 TRBJ2-6 TRBV6-1 TGTGCCAGCAGTGAAATACCCTCAGGGGCCAACGTCCTGACTTTC CASSEIPSGANVLTF
many . 15 TRBJ2-7 TRBV20-1 TGCAGTGCTAGAGTTGAAGGGGGACCCCCCTACGAGCAGTACTTC CSARVEGGPPYEQYF
. TRBD1 16 TRBJ2-7 TRBV28 TGTGCCAGCAGTTACGACACCGACAGGGCCCTCTACGAGCAGTACTTC CASSYDTDRALYEQYF
many . 13 TRBJ2-2 TRBV29-1 TGCAGCGTTGAACAGCCGAACACCGGGGAGCTGTTTTTT CSVEQPNTGELFF
few TRBD2 15 TRBJ2-1 TRBV7-2 TGTGCCAGCAGCACCGGGACTAGCCTCTACAATGAGCAGTTCTTC CASSTGTSLYNEQFF
. . 15 TRBJ1-4 TRBV9 TGTGCCAGCAGCGCAGGTGGGGCTCCTAATGAAAAACTGTTTTTT CASSAGGAPNEKLFF
many TRBD1 15 TRBJ1-5 TRBV28 TGTGCCAGCAGTTTAGCCACAGGGGGCAGGGAGCCCCAGCATTTT CASSLATGGREPQHF
. TRBD1 17 TRBJ1-5 TRBV12-3/TRBV12-4 TGTGCCAGCAGTTTAGCGGGGACAGGTGGAGTCAATCAGCCCCAGCATTTT CASSLAGTGGVNQPQHF
many . 17 TRBJ1-3 TRBV28 TGTGCCAGCAGTTTCGGCCCGCGGGAGTACTCTGGAAACACCATATATTTT CASSFGPREYSGNTIYF